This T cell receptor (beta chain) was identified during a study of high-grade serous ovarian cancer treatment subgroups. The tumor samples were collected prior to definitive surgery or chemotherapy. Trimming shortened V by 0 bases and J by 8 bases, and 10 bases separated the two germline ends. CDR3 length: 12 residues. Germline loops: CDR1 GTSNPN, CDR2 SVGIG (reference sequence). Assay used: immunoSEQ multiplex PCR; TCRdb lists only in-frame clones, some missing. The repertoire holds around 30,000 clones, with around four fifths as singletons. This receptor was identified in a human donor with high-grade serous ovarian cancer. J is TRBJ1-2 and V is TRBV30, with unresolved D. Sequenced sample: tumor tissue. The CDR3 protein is CAWSVLAGGYTF. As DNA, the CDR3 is TGTGCCTGGAGTGTACTGGCGGGCGGCTACACCTTC. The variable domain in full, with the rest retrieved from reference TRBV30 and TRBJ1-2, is SQTIHQWPATLVQPVGSPLSLECTVEGTSNPNLYWYRQAAGRGLQLLFYSVGIGQISSEVPQNLSASRPQDRQFILSSKKLLLSDSGFYLCAWSVLAGGYTFGSGTRLTVV.